This TCR beta chain was obtained from a study of blood T cell repertoires in COVID-19 (dated by TCRdb to the early 2020s). Notes on the research overall: Samples covering the acute and convalescent phases of COVID-19 were provided by collaborators in the United States, Italy and Spain. The material from the prospective study consisted of cDNA or gDNA derived from T cells, B-cell-depleted T cells, or PBMCs. The dataset comprised deeply sampled blood TCRbeta repertoires from subjects exposed to, actively infected with, or recovered from COVID-19. The repertoires were released in a freely available public database intended as a resource for research on the immune response to SARS-CoV-2. Samples came from the ongoing ImmuneRACE study (first 160 participants) plus 1,254 subjects from 6 global collaborators. The sample metadata nearly always contained a de-identified subject ID, COVID-19 status, age in years and sex. Where HLA class I and class II types were available, the types were taken from metadata supplied by the sample provider, not from assay-based typing.

The research as a whole found: How much clinical and demographic metadata was included differed by source and by participant, and the metadata was provided uncurated.

The CDR3 holds 15 amino acids from the cysteine to the phenylalanine. The only DNA kept is the CDR3, 45 bases in frame from the first base. Sequences SNHLY (CDR1) and FYNNEI (CDR2) are obtained from the germline V gene. The V end gives up 6 bases and the J end 4 bases, leaving 9 bases in the junction not matched to a gene. Details on this clone: The antigen this receptor binds is unknown. Base qualities are not provided; no much larger clone lies one nucleotide away.

TCRbeta CDR3 regions were amplified from genomic DNA using the immunoSEQ Assay, a bias-controlled multiplex PCR. In the original analysis: The number of nucleated cells in each sample was estimated from the amplification of reference gene primers within the assay. To quantify the absolute abundance of each unique TCRbeta CDR3 rearrangement, sequence reads were collapsed and filtered. For each sample, productive Simpson clonality was calculated as the square root of Simpson's diversity index over productive rearrangements. Sourced from immuneACCESS, this table was stored by TCRdb with only in-frame sequences that have V and J called. A share of the clones is absent; for the studies checked, an unresolved V gene accounts for under half, and the remainder has no known explanation. That table gives V, J and clone size, and the DNA gave D and trimming. A total of under 350,000 clones appear in this sample, approximately 91% of them only once. Of the sample, 2.2% falls within the top ten clones.

Collaborating institutions collected whole blood in K2EDTA tubes following their own protocols. For TCRbeta analysis, collaborator samples were shipped as frozen whole blood, as isolated PBMCs, or as DNA extracted from either sample type. This TCR derives from a man aged 45-65 years with acute or convalescent COVID-19. The chain is assembled from TRBV2 and TRBJ2-1, with 7 central nucleotides matching TRBD2. Sequencing was carried out using peripheral blood. The CDR3 loop reads CASRPGSGVYNEQFF. In nucleotide form, the sequence is TGTGCCAGCAGGCCTGGGAGCGGGGTATACAATGAGCAGTTCTTC.